This TCR beta chain was recovered during a study of Ad26.COV2.S vaccination and SARS-CoV-2 variants. The assay was immunoSEQ multiplex PCR, and TCRdb's table has in-frame clones only and misses some. The data show roughly 410,000 clones, 83% seen once. Regarding treatment: approximately 18 received Ad26.COV2.S at low or high dose, single or two shots; about 5 received placebo; per-sample allocation not given. Day 63 following the first vaccine or placebo injection was when the samples were taken. The germline V and J ends were trimmed by 3 bases and 6 bases, with 12 bases remaining between them. The CDR3 has 13 residues. Germline values: CDR1 MNHEY, CDR2 SMNVEV (reference sequence).

Material: peripheral blood, obtained in a trial of Ad26.COV2.S vaccine versus placebo. The V and J genes are TRBV27 and TRBJ2-7, with D possibly matching TRBD1 (6 bases). The sequence was collected from a person between 18 and 65 years old who received the Ad26.COV2.S COVID-19 vaccine or a placebo. Written as DNA, the CDR3 is TGTGCCAGCAGTTTCCGGGAAGGGGGCGAGCAGTACTTC. Its protein is CASSFREGGEQYF.